A selection of T cell receptor beta chains follows, all from one sample in a study of shared T cell receptors in the human thymus. Sequenced by immunoSEQ multiplex PCR; TCRdb stores in-frame clones only, minus some. The sample records hundreds of thousands of clones, approximately 88% being singletons. The same data also contributed to another study, on human thymus T cells.

The sample taken for sequencing was thymocytes. The origin of the receptors is a boy under two years old with a congenital heart defect. The CDR3 runs from the conserved cysteine through the conserved F or W. The order of the fields is V gene, D gene, clone size, J gene, CDR3 DNA, CDR3 protein. D genes are given only for firm matches. Only some rows state a clone size, as once, few, many or a class for expanded clones.

v_gene: TRBV5-4
d_gene: TRBD1
abundance: NA
j_gene: TRBJ2-3
CDR3nt: TGTGCCAGCAGCTTCCAGGACAGGGGGCCCACAGATACGCAGTATTTT
CDR3aa: CASSFQDRGPTDTQYF

v_gene: TRBV19
d_gene: TRBD2
abundance: NA
j_gene: TRBJ2-1
CDR3nt: TGTGCCAGTAGTGCACCGGGACTAGTGGGGGGTGAGCAGTTCTTC
CDR3aa: CASSAPGLVGGEQFF

v_gene: TRBV19
d_gene: NA
abundance: NA
j_gene: TRBJ1-1
CDR3nt: TGTGCCAGTAGTAGGCCCAGGAACACTGAAGCTTTCTTT
CDR3aa: CASSRPRNTEAFF

v_gene: TRBV2
d_gene: TRBD1
abundance: NA
j_gene: TRBJ1-2
CDR3nt: TGTGCCAGCAGTGCCGAGGACAGGGCTAACTATGGCTACACCTTC
CDR3aa: CASSAEDRANYGYTF

v_gene: TRBV5-6
d_gene: TRBD1
abundance: NA
j_gene: TRBJ1-4
CDR3nt: TGTGCCAGCAGCCCTCGGGACAGGGGTGGGGAAAAACTGTTTTTT
CDR3aa: CASSPRDRGGEKLFF

v_gene: TRBV28
d_gene: TRBD1
abundance: once
j_gene: TRBJ1-2
CDR3nt: TGTGCCAGCAGTCAACAGGGGCGAGGCTATGGCTACACCTTC
CDR3aa: CASSQQGRGYGYTF

v_gene: TRBV14
d_gene: NA
abundance: NA
j_gene: TRBJ1-4
CDR3nt: TGTGCCAGCAGCCAAGGGCAGGGCGGTGAAAAACTGTTTTTT
CDR3aa: CASSQGQGGEKLFF

v_gene: TRBV6-1
d_gene: TRBD1
abundance: NA
j_gene: TRBJ2-7
CDR3nt: TGTGCCAGCGAAACGGGACAGGGAAACGAGCAGTACTTC
CDR3aa: CASETGQGNEQYF

v_gene: TRBV15
d_gene: TRBD1
abundance: NA
j_gene: TRBJ2-7
CDR3nt: TGTGCCACCAGCAGAGATTGGGACAGGGGGCGGTGCGAGCAGTACTTC
CDR3aa: CATSRDWDRGRCEQYF

v_gene: TRBV30
d_gene: NA
abundance: NA
j_gene: TRBJ2-2
CDR3nt: TGTGCCTGGAGTCCAATGGTGGCTCCGGGCACCGGGGAGCTGTTTTTT
CDR3aa: CAWSPMVAPGTGELFF

v_gene: TRBV5-1
d_gene: TRBD1
abundance: NA
j_gene: TRBJ1-1
CDR3nt: TGCGCCAGCAGTCCGCGCAGGGGGGACACTGAAGCTTTCTTT
CDR3aa: CASSPRRGDTEAFF

v_gene: TRBV10-1
d_gene: NA
abundance: NA
j_gene: TRBJ2-1
CDR3nt: TGCGCCAGCAGTGAAGGGAGACAGGATTACAATGAGCAGTTCTTC
CDR3aa: CASSEGRQDYNEQFF

v_gene: TRBV5-6
d_gene: TRBD1
abundance: NA
j_gene: TRBJ2-2
CDR3nt: TGTGCCAGCAGCAAGGACAGGGGGCACGCCGGGGAGCTGTTTTTT
CDR3aa: CASSKDRGHAGELFF

v_gene: TRBV30
d_gene: TRBD2
abundance: NA
j_gene: TRBJ2-7
CDR3nt: TGTGCCTTGATACTAGCGGGTCGCCACGAGCAGTACTTC
CDR3aa: CALILAGRHEQYF

v_gene: TRBV6-5
d_gene: NA
abundance: few
j_gene: TRBJ1-1
CDR3nt: TGTGCCAGCAGTTTTCACAGCGGATCCAATGAAGCTTTCTTT
CDR3aa: CASSFHSGSNEAFF

v_gene: TRBV30
d_gene: NA
abundance: NA
j_gene: TRBJ2-3
CDR3nt: TGTGCCTGGAGTGTACGGGTAGCCCCGGATACGCAGTATTTT
CDR3aa: CAWSVRVAPDTQYF

v_gene: TRBV4-1
d_gene: NA
abundance: NA
j_gene: TRBJ1-5
CDR3nt: TGCGCCAGCAGCCACAGAAGCAATCAGCCCCAGCATTTT
CDR3aa: CASSHRSNQPQHF

v_gene: TRBV14
d_gene: NA
abundance: NA
j_gene: TRBJ2-5
CDR3nt: TGTGCCAGCAGCCAAGCAGGGGAGACCCAGTACTTC
CDR3aa: CASSQAGETQYF